These 27 T cell receptor beta chains share one sample of origin, sequenced in a study of cytomegalovirus exposure and HLA in healthy donors. Use of 60 Vbeta and 13 Jbeta primers characterized the PCR. Sequenced by immunoSEQ multiplex PCR; TCRdb stores in-frame clones only, minus some. The sample yields about 190,000 clones, more than 75% seen once. The sample consisted of PBMCs. These receptors were collected from a woman aged 18 to 35 in good health and CMV-seronegative.

The gene calls are TRBV5-5 and TRBJ2-6, with TRBD1 matching over 8 bases. The CDR3 runs 19 residues. Germline V CDR1 and CDR2: SGHKS, YYEKEE (reference sequence). V gave up 2 bases and J gave up 0 bases; unmatched junction bases: 10. The CDR3 reads CASSFFSSGGISGANVLTF. Here the CDR3 DNA reads TGTGCCAGCAGCTTTTTTTCGTCAGGGGGCATCTCTGGGGCCAACGTCCTGACTTTC. Full variable domain (outside the CDR3, taken from reference TRBV5-5 and TRBJ2-6): DAGVTQSPTHLIKTRGQQVTLRCSPISGHKSVSWYQQVLGQGPQFIFQYYEKEERGRGNFPDRFSARQFPNYSSELNVNALLLGDSALYLCASSFFSSGGISGANVLTFGAGSRLTVL.

The V gene is TRBV9, the J gene TRBJ2-3, with D possibly matching TRBD2 (6 bases). CDR1 and CDR2 (germline): SGDLS, YYNGEE. Trimming removed 6 bases at V and 0 bases at J, with 11 bases between. The length of the CDR3 is 14 residues. The CDR3: CASNDGTSTDTQYF. The CDR3 nucleotides read TGTGCCAGCAACGATGGGACTAGCACAGATACGCAGTATTTT.

The CDR3 DNA follows: TGTGCCAGCAGCCTTGGACAGTCCTTGGAGACCCAGTACTTC. Protein: CASSLGQSLETQYF. V is TRBV27 and J is TRBJ2-5; TRBD1 might be the D (6 bases). CDR3 length equals 14 residues. V lost 6 bases and J 5 bases, leaving 16 bases between the germline ends. The germline CDR1 and CDR2 sequences are MNHEY and SMNVEV (reference sequence).

The V and J genes are TRBV15 and TRBJ2-7; TRBD2 agrees at 12 bases. CDR1 is LNHNV and CDR2 is YYDKDF in the germline V gene (reference sequence). The CDR3 has 13 residues. The J segment lost 6 bases and the V segment lost 5 bases, leaving 2 bases of the junction unmatched. Here the CDR3 reads CATSLAGGIEQYF. CDR3 nucleotides: TGTGCCACCAGCCTAGCGGGAGGGATCGAGCAGTACTTC.

V gene TRBV4-2 combines with J gene TRBJ2-5; 7 nucleotides match TRBD1. Germline trimming cut 4 bases from V and 3 bases from J; bases unmatched to any gene: 8. Germline loops: CDR1 LGHNA, CDR2 YNFKEQ. The CDR3 is made up of 15 amino acids. The CDR3 here is CASSPRQGEEETQYF. For the CDR3, the DNA is TGTGCCAGCAGCCCGCGACAGGGAGAGGAAGAGACCCAGTACTTC.

This chain connects TRBV4-1 to TRBJ2-5, with 9 positions matching TRBD1. This CDR3 is built from 16 residues. With V trimmed by 3 bases and J by 4 bases, 9 bases remained unmatched. Germline V CDR1 and CDR2: MGHRA, YSYEKL. CDR3 residues: CASSQGDRVVGETQYF. As DNA, the CDR3 is TGCGCCAGCAGCCAGGGGGACAGGGTTGTGGGAGAGACCCAGTACTTC.

Comment on this clone: The same CDR3 also results from other DNA sequences found in this sample. This chain connects TRBV6-1 to TRBJ1-3, with D unclear. Trimming stripped 2 bases from V and 2 bases from J, with 10 bases between. Germline assignment: CDR1 MNHNS and CDR2 SASEGT. The CDR3 totals 15 residues. This CDR3 reads CASSEIGQTGNTIYF. The CDR3 DNA reads TGTGCCAGCAGTGAAATTGGGCAGACTGGAAACACCATATATTTT.

V gene TRBV6-1 combines with J gene TRBJ2-7; unclear D gene. V gave up 1 base and J gave up 0 bases, with 4 bases separating them. The CDR3 contains 13 residues. Germline loops: CDR1 MNHNS, CDR2 SASEGT. The DNA of the CDR3 is TGTGCCAGCAGTGAAGGACACTCCTACGAGCAGTACTTC. As protein: CASSEGHSYEQYF.

The rearrangement uses TRBV19 and TRBJ2-2; TRBD1 aligns across 8 bases. Germline V gene lookup returns CDR1 LNHDA and CDR2 SQIVND (reference sequence). The CDR3 runs to 15 residues. V trimming: 5 bases; J trimming: 9 bases; junction bases outside the gene matches: 11. The CDR3 coding sequence is TGTGCCAGTAGTCTACTCCGGACAGGGCCAAGGGAGCTGTTTTTT. Translated: CASSLLRTGPRELFF.

The V gene is TRBV6-5, the J gene TRBJ1-1, with 10 positions matching TRBD1. The V and J ends lost 6 bases and 5 bases, in that order; junction bases with no gene match: 3. CDR1 is MNHEY, CDR2 SVGAGI, per germline. This CDR3 contains 13 residues. The CDR3 here is CASRRDRGTEAFF. Here the CDR3 DNA reads TGTGCCAGCAGACGGGACAGGGGTACTGAAGCTTTCTTT.

The V and J genes are TRBV2 and TRBJ1-4, with D perhaps matching TRBD1 (5 bases). This CDR3 spans 15 amino acids. Between the trimmed V and J ends, which lost 6 bases and 4 bases, there was a span of 15 bases. Germline V gene lookup returns CDR1 SNHLY and CDR2 FYNNEI. The CDR3 nucleotides read TGTGCCAGCAGAGTAGTGGGGCTCGGTAATGAAAAACTGTTTTTT. Residues: CASRVVGLGNEKLFF.

This chain connects TRBV27 to TRBJ1-5, with D possibly being TRBD1 (5 bases). Germline values: CDR1 MNHEY, CDR2 SMNVEV (reference sequence). Trimming cost V 2 bases and J 2 bases, with 10 bases left between them. CDR3 length: 15 residues. CDR3 nucleotide sequence: TGTGCCAGCAGTTTAGTAGGGGAGGGCAATCAGCCCCAGCATTTT. Translated: CASSLVGEGNQPQHF.

This chain links TRBV28 with TRBJ2-1; D gene ambiguous. V lost 4 bases to trimming and J lost 8 bases, with 6 bases between them. Germline V CDR1 and CDR2: MDHEN, SYDVKM. CDR3 length equals 11 residues. The CDR3 sequence is CASSYLHEQFF. The CDR3 bases are TGTGCCAGCAGTTATCTCCATGAGCAGTTCTTC.

This clone was recorded a few times. This chain joins TRBV7-9 and TRBJ1-6, with 7 nucleotides matching TRBD1. Germline CDR1 and CDR2: SEHNR and FQNEAQ (reference sequence). V dropped 4 bases and J dropped 14; count of bases not matched to a gene: 14. CDR3 size: 15 residues. CDR3 region: CASSSWGQQTESLHF. The CDR3 nucleotides read TGTGCCAGCAGCTCCTGGGGACAGCAGACCGAATCCCTCCACTTT.

This rearrangement joins TRBV4-1 to TRBJ1-2, with D perhaps matching TRBD1 (6 bases). This CDR3 is 15 amino acids long. V was shortened by 0 bases and J by 5 bases, with 13 bases between the two germline ends. Germline CDR1 and CDR2: MGHRA and YSYEKL. The CDR3 DNA sequence: TGCGCCAGCAGCCAAGAACGGGGCAGGGGATATGGCTACACCTTC. Its translation is CASSQERGRGYGYTF.

The V and J genes are TRBV27 and TRBJ2-2, with D possibly being TRBD1 (5 bases). Germline V gene sequence: CDR1 MNHEY, CDR2 SMNVEV (reference sequence). The ends were cut back, 3 bases at V and 1 base at J, with 9 bases in the middle. The CDR3 has 15 residues. CDR3 in DNA: TGTGCCAGCAGTTTGGCCAGGGTGAACACCGGGGAGCTGTTTTTT. Amino acid sequence: CASSLARVNTGELFF.

This clone was detected only a few times. The V and J genes are TRBV6-5 and TRBJ2-3; 7 nucleotides match TRBD1. The CDR3 extends over 15 amino acids. CDR1 and CDR2 (germline): MNHEY, SVGAGI. With 8 bases clipped from V and 3 bases from J, the junction kept 11 bases outside the gene matches. The CDR3 spells CASGDRAGRTDTQYF. CDR3 in DNA: TGTGCCAGCGGCGACAGGGCGGGTAGGACAGATACGCAGTATTTT.

V is TRBV4-1 and J is TRBJ2-4; D remains ambiguous. The CDR3 spans 14 residues. Germline lookup yields CDR1 MGHRA and CDR2 YSYEKL. V lost 0 bases and J 4 bases, leaving 7 bases between the germline ends. As DNA, the CDR3 is TGCGCCAGCAGCCAAGAATCTAGGAAAAACATTCAGTACTTC. As protein: CASSQESRKNIQYF.

This clone was counted between two and nine times. The rearrangement links TRBV29-1 to TRBJ2-7; maybe TRBD1 (6 bases). V was trimmed by 2 bases and J by 1 base, leaving 18 bases between them. The germline V gene has CDR1 SQVTM and CDR2 ANQGSEA. This CDR3 is built from 16 residues. CDR3 coding DNA: TGCAGCGTTGAACGACTCACAGGGCTCCTTTCCTACGAGCAGTACTTC. Protein sequence: CSVERLTGLLSYEQYF.

The V call is TRBV29-1, the J call TRBJ1-1; no clear D. Germline V lookup: CDR1 SQVTM, CDR2 ANQGSEA. Trimming removed 1 base at V and 7 bases at J, with 10 bases between. This CDR3 contains 12 residues. CDR3 nucleotides: TGCAGCGTTGAAGTAAGTCAGTATGAAGCTTTCTTT. It translates to CSVEVSQYEAFF.

The rearrangement uses TRBV28 and TRBJ1-3; 7 positions agree with TRBD1. The V gene end was trimmed by 5 bases and the J gene end by 5 bases; junction bases not matched to a gene: 9. The CDR3 spans 15 residues. CDR1 and CDR2 (germline): MDHEN, SYDVKM. CDR3 nucleotide sequence: TGTGCCAGCAGTGTACAGGGGACTCAGAGAAACACCATATATTTT. Amino acid sequence: CASSVQGTQRNTIYF.

The V and J genes are TRBV10-3 and TRBJ2-4, with D possibly being TRBD2 (5 bases). Trimming pared 3 bases from V and 5 bases from J, leaving 11 bases between. The CDR3 runs to 14 residues. Germline loops: CDR1 ENHRY, CDR2 SYGVKD. The DNA of the CDR3 is TGTGCCATCAGTGAAGGAGGCCGGGAAAACATTCAGTACTTC. Its translation is CAISEGGRENIQYF.

The rearrangement uses TRBV28 and TRBJ1-2, with D uncertain. The CDR3 is 12 residues long. V shed 6 bases and J shed 4 bases, with 9 bases lying between them. From germline, CDR1 is MDHEN and CDR2 SYDVKM. The CDR3 DNA reads as TGTGCCAGCAGCCCCGAGCCCTATGGCTACACCTTC. Amino acids: CASSPEPYGYTF.

The chain carries TRBV29-1 and TRBJ1-5; D remains ambiguous. Trimming cost V 4 bases and J 3 bases, with 10 bases left between them. Germline CDR1 reads SQVTM; CDR2 reads ANQGSEA. This CDR3 is built from 13 residues. The CDR3 sequence: CSVGWETNQPQHF. The DNA for the CDR3 is TGCAGCGTTGGCTGGGAGACCAATCAGCCCCAGCATTTT.

The chain is built from TRBV10-2 and TRBJ2-3; D remains unclear. Germline V gene data show CDR1 as WSHSY and CDR2 as SAAADI. The V and J ends lost 2 bases and 4 bases respectively, with 13 bases between them. There are 15 residues in the CDR3. The CDR3 DNA reads TGCGCCAGCAGTGAGGGCACGATCCACCCAGATACGCAGTATTTT. This codes for CASSEGTIHPDTQYF.

The chain carries TRBV27 and TRBJ1-5, with a weak D call TRBD1 (5 bases). This CDR3 has 15 amino acids. The V end lost 0 bases, the J end lost 6 bases, and 12 bases lay between the germline ends. In germline, CDR1 is MNHEY, CDR2 SMNVEV (reference sequence). CDR3 amino acids: CASSLSVVRAQPQHF. CDR3 nucleotides: TGTGCCAGCAGTTTATCGGTGGTCAGGGCTCAGCCCCAGCATTTT.

The chain couples TRBV30 to TRBJ2-3, with D tentatively TRBD2 (5 bases). The germline V and J ends were trimmed by 5 bases and 2 bases, with 17 bases remaining between them. From germline, CDR1 is GTSNPN and CDR2 SVGIG (reference sequence). This CDR3 region has 15 residues. The CDR3 loop is CAWSRSGLATDTQYF. The DNA of the CDR3 is TGTGCCTGGTCTAGATCGGGGTTGGCCACAGATACGCAGTATTTT.